The 7 T cell receptor beta chains in this list originate from one sample, sequenced in a study of neurological immune-mediated disorders. One entry per CDR3 protein results from TCRdb running MiXCR on the 5' RACE reads. The sample has around 130,000 distinct CDR3 sequences, roughly 3.2% seen once. The sample consisted of PBMCs. The receptors come from a woman in her 30s with multiple sclerosis.

This clonotype has at least ten counts. This rearrangement joins TRBV20-1 to TRBJ2-1; 7 bases match TRBD2. The trim removed 6 bases at V and 0 bases at J, leaving 8 bases unmatched. Germline CDR1 is DFQATT and CDR2 is SNEGSKA (reference sequence). CDR3 length equals 15 residues. The CDR3 DNA sequence: TGCAGTGCACCCCGGGGGGATAGCTCCTACAATGAGCAGTTCTTC. Encoded protein: CSAPRGDSSYNEQFF.

This clonotype was observed a handful of times. V gene TRBV24-1 combines with J gene TRBJ1-1; 8 bases match TRBD1. Trimming cost V 1 base and J 3 bases; bases outside gene matches: 9. The CDR3 totals 17 residues. CDR1 and CDR2 (germline): KGHDR, SFDVKD. The CDR3 DNA reads as TGTGCCACCAGTGATTTCTTGAGGACAGGGTGGCACACTGAAGCTTTCTTT. Translating it yields CATSDFLRTGWHTEAFF.

The rearrangement joins TRBV7-6 to TRBJ2-2, with TRBD2 as a possible D gene (5 bases). Trimming took off 2 bases at V and 3 bases at J, with 19 bases between the two ends. Germline assignment: CDR1 SGHVS and CDR2 FNYEAQ. CDR3 size: 18 residues. Written as DNA, the CDR3 is TGTGCCAGCAGCTTACTCCGAGGATCGAGAGCGGACACCGGGGAGCTGTTTTTT. Translating it yields CASSLLRGSRADTGELFF.

This clonotype showed up many times. The V gene is TRBV10-3, the J gene TRBJ2-2, with 7 bases fitting TRBD1. CDR1 is ENHRY, CDR2 SYGVKD, per germline. Germline trimming cut 6 bases from V and 3 bases from J; bases unmatched to any gene: 4. The CDR3 contains 14 residues. The CDR3 region is CAISDRVDTGELFF. The CDR3 DNA reads TGTGCCATCAGCGACAGGGTAGACACCGGGGAGCTGTTTTTT.

This clonotype has only a few counts. This sequence joins TRBV29-1 and TRBJ2-1, with D unresolved. Germline CDR1 SQVTM, CDR2 ANQGSEA. This CDR3 comprises 13 residues. Trimming took off 7 bases at V and 9 bases at J, with 19 bases between the two ends. Here the CDR3 DNA reads TGCAGCGGTTTAGACGGTCTTGAGAGTGAGCAGTTCTTC. As protein: CSGLDGLESEQFF.

This clonotype was observed many times. The rearrangement links TRBV12-3 or TRBV12-4 to TRBJ1-2, with D unclear. The CDR3 is 13 amino acids. Trimming left V 5 bases short and J 8 bases short, with 15 bases between. CDR3 in DNA: TGTGCCAGCAGTCCCCCGGGTCCGGGGGGCTACACCTTC. It specifies CASSPPGPGGYTF.

This clonotype was counted at least ten times. This chain connects TRBV20-1 to TRBJ1-2; D gene ambiguous. Trimming pared 6 bases from V and 3 bases from J, leaving 8 bases between. The germline V gene encodes CDR1 DFQATT and CDR2 SNEGSKA (reference sequence). The CDR3 length is 11 residues. The CDR3 here is CSAQDYYGYTF. The CDR3 DNA sequence: TGCAGTGCCCAGGATTACTATGGCTACACCTTC.